This TCR beta chain comes out of a study of cytomegalovirus exposure and HLA in healthy donors. Whole-study results and caveats: A later analysis by the authors found several of the most significant clusters apparently linked to common viral pathogens.

A few counts support this clone. Its antigen is unknown. PCR employed 60 Vbeta and 13 Jbeta primers. Libraries were prepared by immunoSEQ multiplex PCR; TCRdb keeps only in-frame clonotypes and omits some of them. The data contain 150,000 to 190,000 clones, approximately 84% of them singletons. The CDR3 sequence is 11 residues long. The ends were cut back, 1 base at V and 8 bases at J, with 5 bases in the middle. The germline CDR1 and CDR2 sequences are DFQATT and SNEGSKA (reference sequence). Input material: PBMCs. This TCR came from a woman younger than 30 in good health and CMV-seronegative. V usage is TRBV20-1 and J usage is TRBJ1-4; D remains ambiguous. The CDR3 DNA reads as TGCAGTGCTAGAGTTCGGGAAAAACTGTTTTTT. This translates into CSARVREKLFF.